Sequencing of this TCR beta chain was carried out in a study of shared clonotypes between healthy human individuals. This clone appeared once. As processed by the authors: ImmunoSEQ output lacked quality scores and full-length reads, limiting matched filtering. Libraries were prepared by immunoSEQ multiplex PCR; TCRdb keeps only in-frame clonotypes and omits some of them. From that table come the V and J calls and clone size; the DNA was used to work out D and trimming. Of 2 million to 2.5 million clones in the sample, roughly 92% were seen once. V shed 6 bases and J 6 bases; nucleotides not matched to a gene: 6. CDR3 size: 15 residues. Germline V gene data show CDR1 as ENHRY and CDR2 as SYGVKD.

The chain combines TRBV10-3 with TRBJ2-1, with 12 bases lining up with TRBD2. This receptor was obtained from a young man in good health. Some clones in this sample may be carry-over from other donors' samples. The sequenced sample was naive CD4+ T cells from PBMCs. Specified subset: CD45RA+ positively selected. Here the CDR3 reads CAIRGTSGSGNEQFF. The CDR3, as DNA: TGTGCCATCAGGGGGACTAGCGGGTCCGGCAATGAGCAGTTCTTC.